Given below is one T cell receptor beta chain in context. No antigen is known for it. Base qualities are missing; no much larger clone stands one base away. Receptor libraries were prepared by the immunoSEQ multiplex PCR assay. TCRdb stores this immuneACCESS table with in-frame sequences only. Part of the clones is absent; in the studies checked, under half of the shortfall reflects unresolved V genes, and no reason is known for the rest. In all, the sample holds more than 50,000 clones, and approximately 90% of those were seen once. Roughly 1.2% of the sample goes to the ten largest clones. The data are from a study of control samples from healthy donors and cancer patients (dated by TCRdb to about 2020). Measured from the cysteine to the phenylalanine, the CDR3 is 15 residues long. Only CDR3 DNA remains: 45 bases, in frame from the first base. The CDR1 and CDR2 encoded by the germline V gene are SNHLY and FYNNEI. Trimming removed 3 bases from V and 0 bases from J, leaving 12 bases between the germline ends.

The sequenced material came from PBMCs. This TCR was sampled from a woman aged 50 to 65 with colorectal cancer. The chain uses TRBV2 and TRBJ2-7; the D gene assignment is ambiguous. For the CDR3, the sequence is CASSDITPTSYEQYF. The bases read TGTGCCAGCAGTGATATTACCCCGACCTCCTACGAGCAGTACTTC.